This entry describes one TCR beta chain. Its antigen is unknown. These data belong to a study of T cells expressing NK-cell markers. Turning to the study itself: The TCR beta repertoires originated in sorted CD3+CD56+NKG2C+, CD3+CD56+NKG2C- and CD3+CD56-NKG2C+ T cells.

General study points: Top CD8+ clonotypes included the dominant CD3+CD56+NKG2C+ clonotypes in roughly 6 donors.

The TCR beta cDNA came from 5'RACE template switching with UMIs. Following a re-call of the 5' RACE reads, TCRdb has one entry per CDR3 protein and lacks DNA. With approximately 150,000 distinct CDR3 sequences in the sample, the ten largest clones hold 18%. The CDR3 contains 12 residues. The germline V gene has CDR1 KGHDR and CDR2 SFDVKD. This chain joins TRBV24-1 and TRBJ2-2. Sequences were obtained from blood T cells: a sorted CD56 or NKG2C T cell subset, CD4+ or CD8+ T cells, or bulk PBMC T cells (not recorded which). This TCR was sampled from a woman between 18 and 70 years old in good health. The chain's CDR3 is CATSGQPGELFF.